This T cell receptor (beta chain) is from a study of blood T cell repertoires in COVID-19. On the study more broadly: From T cells, B-cell-depleted T cells, or PBMCs came the material, which was cDNA or gDNA.

Seattle patients were enrolled during active infection and followed longitudinally. V lost 3 bases, J lost 3 bases, and 9 bases lay in between. Germline-derived CDR1 and CDR2 are SEHNR and FQNEAQ (reference sequence). The CDR3 spans 14 residues. As handled by the study authors: Quantification of nucleated cells was approximated via reference gene primer amplification. Sequencing was performed with immunoSEQ multiplex PCR; in TCRdb, only in-frame clones are kept and a portion is missing. That table supplies the V and J calls and clone size; D and trimming were determined from the DNA. The sample holds 250,000 to 350,000 clones, approximately 83% seen once.

The chain couples TRBV7-9 to TRBJ2-4; TRBD2 is a possible D gene (5 bases). Sequencing used peripheral blood. The receptor was derived from a person between 65 and 79 years old with COVID-19, enrolled during active disease. The DNA of the CDR3 is TGTGCCAGCAGCTTCGCCGGGGACAAAAACATTCAGTACTTC. Its protein is CASSFAGDKNIQYF.